The rows below give T cell receptor beta chains drawn from one sample of a study of cytomegalovirus exposure and HLA in healthy donors. Using immunoSEQ multiplex PCR, the repertoire was profiled, and TCRdb retains in-frame clones only, with some absent. The table records roughly 69,000 clones, under 85% of them present only once. Input material: PBMCs. The receptor set was obtained from a man in his forties or fifties in good health and CMV-seronegative. Both conserved end residues are part of each CDR3. Fields, in order: clone size, V gene, D gene, CDR3 length, J gene, CDR3 DNA, CDR3 protein. D genes are given only for firm matches. Rows give clone size only sometimes, using once, few, many, or a class for an expanded clone.

>NA|TRBV18|TRBD1|15|TRBJ2-1
TGTGCCAGCTTACCGACAGGGGGCGCGGGTAATGAGCAGTTCTTC
CASLPTGGAGNEQFF
>NA|TRBV2|NA|14|TRBJ2-2
TGTGCCAGCATGTCGGTGACGAACACCGGGGAGCTGTTTTTT
CASMSVTNTGELFF
>NA|TRBV19|NA|14|TRBJ1-5
TGTGCCAGTAGTAGGGGACACATTAATCAGCCCCAGCATTTT
CASSRGHINQPQHF
>once|TRBV7-9|TRBD1|18|TRBJ1-4
TGTGCCAGCAGCTTCACGGACAGGGAGCTTTCGGCTAATGAAAAACTGTTTTTT
CASSFTDRELSANEKLFF
>NA|TRBV9|TRBD2|16|TRBJ2-7
TGTGCCAGCAGCGTAGAGAGTAGCGGGGATCCGGGCGAGCAGTACTTC
CASSVESSGDPGEQYF
>NA|TRBV2|NA|15|TRBJ1-2
TGTGCCAGCAGTGAAGCCTTGGGGGGGCACTATGGCTACACCTTC
CASSEALGGHYGYTF
>once|TRBV27|NA|14|TRBJ2-5
TGTGCCAGCAGTTTATTAGAGGGTGTAGAGACCCAGTACTTC
CASSLLEGVETQYF
>NA|TRBV7-8|NA|16|TRBJ2-4
TGTGCCAGCAGCTCGAGCTCAGGAACTAGAAGTAACATTCAGTACTTC
CASSSSSGTRSNIQYF
>NA|TRBV6-1|TRBD1|14|TRBJ1-5
TGTGCCAGCAGTGAGGGACAGAGCAATCAGCCCCAGCATTTT
CASSEGQSNQPQHF
>NA|TRBV5-1|TRBD1|14|TRBJ1-2
TGCGCCAGCAGCTCACGGACAGGGAACTATGGCTACACCTTC
CASSSRTGNYGYTF
>NA|TRBV7-6|TRBD1|17|TRBJ1-1
TGTGCCAGCAGCGGACGCTACGAAATTGGACAGGAGACTGAAGCTTTCTTT
CASSGRYEIGQETEAFF
>NA|TRBV9|NA|14|TRBJ1-1
TGTGCCAGCAGCCTAGTCGGGGGGAACACTGAAGCTTTCTTT
CASSLVGGNTEAFF
>NA|TRBV11-3|TRBD2|15|TRBJ2-7
TGTGCCAGCAGCTTAGGCGGGGGGGGCACCTCCGAGCAGTACTTC
CASSLGGGGTSEQYF
>NA|TRBV7-2|NA|15|TRBJ1-1
TGTGCCAGCAGCTTAGGGGCCGGGATACGGACTGAAGCTTTCTTT
CASSLGAGIRTEAFF
>NA|TRBV9|NA|12|TRBJ2-5
TGTGCCAGCAGCGAAGGAGAAGAGACCCAGTACTTC
CASSEGEETQYF
>NA|TRBV6-6|TRBD1|14|TRBJ2-1
TGTGCCACCTACTTGAGGGGGCGACACAATGAGCAGTTCTTC
CATYLRGRHNEQFF
>few|TRBV9|TRBD2|15|TRBJ2-7
TGTGCCAGCAGCGGCGGACTAGCAGGCATGGACGAGCAGTACTTC
CASSGGLAGMDEQYF
>few|TRBV29-1|NA|14|TRBJ2-4
TGCAGCGTCCGGACAGTACTAGCCAAAAACATTCAGTACTTC
CSVRTVLAKNIQYF
>NA|TRBV11-2|NA|12|TRBJ2-7
TGTGCCAGCAGCTTGGACAGTTACGAGCAGTACTTC
CASSLDSYEQYF
>NA|TRBV7-7|TRBD1|17|TRBJ1-5
TGTGCTAGCAGCCGACCCGGGACAGGGATTCGCAATCAGCCCCAGCATTTT
CASSRPGTGIRNQPQHF
>few|TRBV6-5|TRBD2|14|TRBJ2-7
TGTGCCAGCAGAGCTAGCGGAAGCTCCTACGAGCAGTACTTC
CASRASGSSYEQYF
>NA|TRBV6-5|NA|16|TRBJ2-4
TGTGCCAGCAGTTCACACAGGGAGGGTGCCAAAAACATTCAGTACTTC
CASSSHREGAKNIQYF
>NA|TRBV27|NA|16|TRBJ1-2
TGTGCCAGCACCCCCATCGCGGGGGGCCTTAACTATGGCTACACCTTC
CASTPIAGGLNYGYTF
>NA|TRBV6-6|NA|14|TRBJ2-5
TGTGCCAGCAGTTACGGGAGACTCCAAGAGACCCAGTACTTC
CASSYGRLQETQYF
>NA|TRBV6-4|NA|18|TRBJ1-4
TGTGCCAGCAGTGACTACTGGGACACCTCTGCAACTAATGAAAAACTGTTTTTT
CASSDYWDTSATNEKLFF
>NA|TRBV11-1|NA|13|TRBJ2-5
TGTGCCAGCAGCCCGCGGGCGGAAGAGACCCAGTACTTC
CASSPRAEETQYF
>NA|TRBV19|NA|14|TRBJ2-7
TGTGCCAGTAGTATTGGCCCGTTCTCCTACGAGCAGTACTTC
CASSIGPFSYEQYF
>few|TRBV6-1|TRBD2|13|TRBJ2-7
TGTGCCAGTCGGGGGGGATCCTCCTACGAGCAGTACTTC
CASRGGSSYEQYF
>NA|TRBV19|TRBD1|18|TRBJ1-1
TGTGCCAGTAGTCCGGGACAGCTTACGCAGTCCTGGGGCCCTGAAGCTTTCTTT
CASSPGQLTQSWGPEAFF
>medium-sized|TRBV4-1|TRBD1|14|TRBJ1-2
TGCGCCAGCAGCCAAGGGGAACAGGGGGCCTCCTACACCTTC
CASSQGEQGASYTF
>few|TRBV9|NA|14|TRBJ2-3
TGTGCCAGCAGCGATTTAGCGGACACAGATACGCAGTATTTT
CASSDLADTDTQYF
>NA|TRBV11-2|NA|14|TRBJ2-3
TGTGCCAGCAGCACGAGTCCCCGCACAGATACGCAGTATTTT
CASSTSPRTDTQYF
>NA|TRBV6-1|TRBD1|15|TRBJ1-4
TGTGCCAGCAGTACCGACAGGGGGCCTAATGAAAAACTGTTTTTT
CASSTDRGPNEKLFF
>NA|TRBV7-9|NA|15|TRBJ2-7
TGTTCCAGCAGCTTAGGTGTAGGGAGCTCCTACGAGCAGTACTTC
CSSSLGVGSSYEQYF
>NA|TRBV28|TRBD2|18|TRBJ2-7
TGTGCCAGCAGGGGGGGGACTAGCGGGGGCCTGGGGCGCTACGAGCAGTACTTC
CASRGGTSGGLGRYEQYF
>NA|TRBV7-2|TRBD1|18|TRBJ1-2
TGTGCCAGCAGCCCGCAGTTGGGCGGGGGACAGGGGAACTATGGCTACACCTTC
CASSPQLGGGQGNYGYTF